The rows below give T cell receptor beta chains drawn from one sample of a study of shared clonotypes between healthy human individuals. The method was immunoSEQ multiplex PCR; TCRdb's version includes in-frame clones alone and lacks a portion of them. The repertoire includes around 2.1 million clones, more than 85% of them detected once, and roughly 1.7% sits in the top ten. The source material was naive CD8+ T cells from PBMCs. These TCRs come from a man between 18 and 35 years old in good health. Some clones in this sample may be carry-over from other donors' samples. CDR3s include the opening cysteine and the closing phenylalanine or tryptophan. D genes are given only for firm matches. Expanded clones get a size class; other rows say once, few or many, or leave the size out.

d_gene	v_gene	j_gene	abundance	CDR3nt	CDR3aa
TRBD2	TRBV2	TRBJ2-1	NA	TGTGCCAGCAGTGAATCTTTGACTAGCGGGAGGGGCCTAAGGAATGAGCAGTTCTTC	CASSESLTSGRGLRNEQFF
NA	TRBV6-5	TRBJ1-1	NA	TGTGCCAGCAGTTACTCGATCCCACAAGGAGACACTGAAGCTTTCTTT	CASSYSIPQGDTEAFF
NA	TRBV7-2	TRBJ2-1	NA	TGTGCCAGCAGCTCAGGGTACAGGGTCGCCTACAATGAGCAGTTCTTC	CASSSGYRVAYNEQFF
NA	TRBV9	TRBJ1-1	NA	TGTGCCAGCAGACCCAAACCAAACCATATGAACACTGAAGCTTTCTTT	CASRPKPNHMNTEAFF
NA	TRBV5-4	TRBJ2-1	NA	TGTGCCAGCAGCCCCTTGATGACCGCCGGGTACAATGAGCAGTTCTTC	CASSPLMTAGYNEQFF
NA	TRBV27	TRBJ1-1	NA	TGTGCCAGCAGTTCCTCGGTGGGAGAGATGAACACTGAAGCTTTCTTT	CASSSSVGEMNTEAFF
TRBD1	TRBV25-1	TRBJ2-7	NA	TGTGCCAGCAGGGACACGGGACAGGGTAACGGCGAGCAGTACTTC	CASRDTGQGNGEQYF
TRBD1	TRBV9	TRBJ2-2	NA	TGTGCCAGCAGCGAGGGGGACAGGGCCCACACCGGGGAGCTGTTTTTT	CASSEGDRAHTGELFF
TRBD2	TRBV27	TRBJ2-7	NA	TGTGCCAGCAGGAACAGCGGGAGGGCCTGGTTTTACGAGCAGTACTTC	CASRNSGRAWFYEQYF
NA	TRBV4-1	TRBJ1-1	NA	TGCGCCAGCAGCCAAGTTCATTCCTCGGTATCAGGTCTAGCTTTCTTT	CASSQVHSSVSGLAFF
NA	TRBV27	TRBJ2-7	NA	TGTGCCAGCAGTTTATCGATTTTGGGACCGACCTACGAGCAGTACTTC	CASSLSILGPTYEQYF
NA	TRBV6-1	TRBJ1-2	NA	TGTGCCAGCAGTGAGGACACTTACGGCTACACCTTC	CASSEDTYGYTF
TRBD1	TRBV30	TRBJ2-7	few	TGTGCCTGGAACCTCGGGACAGTATACGAGCAGTACTTC	CAWNLGTVYEQYF
NA	TRBV7-9	TRBJ1-1	NA	TGTGCCAGCAGCTTTGGGGCCACTGAAGCTTTCTTT	CASSFGATEAFF
NA	TRBV6-4	TRBJ2-2	NA	TGTGCCAGCATTGGGGAGGCGTACGGGGAGCTGTTTTTT	CASIGEAYGELFF
TRBD2	TRBV7-2	TRBJ2-1	NA	TGTGCCAGCAGCCCCGAACCGGGACTAGCGGGAGTTCAACATGAGCAGTTCTTC	CASSPEPGLAGVQHEQFF
TRBD1	TRBV14	TRBJ2-7	NA	TGTGCCAGCAGCCAAGATAGCCCGGGACAGGGGAGCTACGAGCAGTACTTC	CASSQDSPGQGSYEQYF
TRBD2	TRBV7-9	TRBJ2-1	NA	TGTGCCAGCAGCTCCCGACTAGCTTCCAATGAGCAGTTCTTC	CASSSRLASNEQFF
NA	TRBV29-1	TRBJ2-7	NA	TGCAGCGCCTGGGGTGGGAACGAGCAGTACTTC	CSAWGGNEQYF
TRBD1	TRBV7-9	TRBJ2-1	once	TGTGCCAGCAGCCAGGGACAGGGTACCTACAATGAGCAGTTCTTC	CASSQGQGTYNEQFF
NA	TRBV7-9	TRBJ2-1	NA	TGTGCCAGCAGCTTAGGAGGGACACAGTTGCGGGATGAGCAGTTCTTC	CASSLGGTQLRDEQFF
TRBD1	TRBV7-8	TRBJ2-7	NA	TGTGCCAGCAGCTTCGGGACAGGGGGTTACGAGCAGTACTTC	CASSFGTGGYEQYF
NA	TRBV27	TRBJ2-7	once	TGTGCCAGCAGCAGGGACCGGGCGGCCTACGAGCAGTACTTC	CASSRDRAAYEQYF
NA	TRBV7-8	TRBJ2-7	NA	TGTGCCAGCAGCTCCCGAGGGCTCGGCTACGAGCAGTACTTC	CASSSRGLGYEQYF
TRBD2	TRBV10-2	TRBJ2-5	NA	TGCGCCAGCAGACCGGGACTAGCGGGAGGAGAGGCGGGTGAGACCCAGTACTTC	CASRPGLAGGEAGETQYF
NA	TRBV5-1	TRBJ2-7	NA	TGCGCCAGCAGCTCCTCACTCATGGGAGCGGCCTACGAGCAGTACTTC	CASSSSLMGAAYEQYF
NA	TRBV7-3	TRBJ2-1	NA	TGTGCCAGCAGCCCAGACGAAGGGTACCCTATTTCCTACAATGAGCAGTTCTTC	CASSPDEGYPISYNEQFF
NA	TRBV7-3	TRBJ1-1	NA	TGTGCCAGCAGCTTAATAGGGGGGCCGGCTGAAGCTTTCTTT	CASSLIGGPAEAFF
NA	TRBV2	TRBJ2-2	NA	TGTGCCAGCACCGAGGGAACGAACACCGGGGAGCTGTTTTTT	CASTEGTNTGELFF
NA	TRBV2	TRBJ2-2	NA	TGTGCCAGCAGTGACCAAGCCGCGTGGGATCGGGAGCTGTTTTTT	CASSDQAAWDRELFF
NA	TRBV28	TRBJ2-5	NA	TGTGCCAGCAGTTTAATACAGTTCCAAGAGACCCAGTACTTC	CASSLIQFQETQYF
NA	TRBV19	TRBJ1-5	NA	TGTGCCAGTAGTATAGATCAGGGTTCGGGGCAGCCCCAGCATTTT	CASSIDQGSGQPQHF
NA	TRBV7-9	TRBJ2-5	NA	TGTGCCAGCAGCTCCCGACAGGGGAGGGAAGAGACCCAGTACTTC	CASSSRQGREETQYF
NA	TRBV7-2	TRBJ2-7	NA	TGTGCCAGCAGCATTCGTGACTACGAGCAGTACTTC	CASSIRDYEQYF
NA	TRBV6-6	TRBJ2-7	NA	TGTGCCAGCAGTTACGGAGCCGAGCAGTACTTC	CASSYGAEQYF
TRBD1	TRBV5-4	TRBJ1-1	NA	TGTGCCAGCAGCTTGGGGACAGGGTCTGAAGCTTTCTTT	CASSLGTGSEAFF
TRBD1	TRBV5-1	TRBJ2-7	NA	TGCGCCAGCAGCTTGGCCACCCGACAGGGGACCTACGAGCAGTACTTC	CASSLATRQGTYEQYF
TRBD2	TRBV7-3	TRBJ2-7	NA	TGTGCCAGCGGGACTAGCGGCTCCTACGAGCAGTACTTC	CASGTSGSYEQYF